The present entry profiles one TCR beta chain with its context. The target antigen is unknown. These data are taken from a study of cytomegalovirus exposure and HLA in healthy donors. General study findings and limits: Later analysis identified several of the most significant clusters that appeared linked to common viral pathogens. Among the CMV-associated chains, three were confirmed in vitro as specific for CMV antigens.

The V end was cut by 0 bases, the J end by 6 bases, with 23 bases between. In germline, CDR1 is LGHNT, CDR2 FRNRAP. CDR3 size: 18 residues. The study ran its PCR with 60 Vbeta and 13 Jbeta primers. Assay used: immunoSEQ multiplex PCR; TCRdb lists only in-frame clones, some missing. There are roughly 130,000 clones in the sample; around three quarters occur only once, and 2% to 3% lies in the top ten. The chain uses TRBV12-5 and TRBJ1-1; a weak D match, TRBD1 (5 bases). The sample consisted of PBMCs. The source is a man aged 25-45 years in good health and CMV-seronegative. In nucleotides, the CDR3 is TGTGCTAGTGGTTTGGTATTGGGTTTGGGGCAGGGAAGAGCTGAAGCTTTCTTT. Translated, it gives CASGLVLGLGQGRAEAFF.